The present entry profiles one TCR beta chain with its context. Its matching antigen is unknown. The sample comes from a study of response to subunit inactivated influenza vaccine. Findings and caveats of the study: New T cells are recruited in small numbers by each seasonal influenza vaccination, according to the authors' suggestion.

Germline V CDR1 and CDR2: LGHDT, YNNKEL (reference sequence). The CDR3 contains 15 residues. Trimming took 1 base from V and 3 from J, leaving 13 bases between them. TCRdb analysed the RT-PCR reads with MiXCR anew, one entry per CDR3 protein. This table holds about 530,000 distinct CDR3 sequences, approximately 12% found once. This rearrangement joins TRBV3-1 to TRBJ2-7; possibly TRBD2 for D (6 bases). This clonotype originated in a man in his forties or fifties who received an inactivated influenza vaccine. The input for sequencing was PBMCs from blood, taken on the day of vaccination. CDR3 nucleotides: TGTGCCAGCAGCCAAGTCCAATGGAGGGGCTACGAGCAGTACTTC. Its translation: CASSQVQWRGYEQYF.